Below, 28 T cell receptor beta chains from the same sample are listed, as sequenced in a study of blood T cell repertoires in COVID-19. Libraries were prepared by immunoSEQ multiplex PCR; TCRdb keeps only in-frame clonotypes and omits some of them. Of hundreds of thousands of clones in the sample, around 86% are singletons; the top ten hold under 6.5%. Material for sequencing was peripheral blood. The source of these receptors is a woman aged 45-59 years with COVID-19, enrolled during active disease.

The chain has TRBV18 and TRBJ1-3, with 7 bases matching TRBD1. Trimming removed 3 bases from V and 0 bases from J; junction bases left unmatched: 5. The CDR3 sequence is 16 residues long. Per the germline V gene, CDR1 is KGHSH and CDR2 is LQKENI. The CDR3 loop reads CASSPSGQLSGNTIYF. The CDR3, as DNA: TGTGCCAGCTCACCTTCGGGACAGCTCTCTGGAAACACCATATATTTT. The full variable domain, with the rest looked up from reference TRBV18 and TRBJ1-3, is NAGVMQNPRHLVRRRGQEARLRCSPMKGHSHVYWYRQLPEEGLKFMVYLQKENIIDESGMPKERFSAEFPKEGPSILRIQQVVRGDSAAYFCASSPSGQLSGNTIYFGEGSWLTVV.

J is TRBJ2-1 and V is TRBV3-1 (or the pseudogene TRBV3-2); D is undetermined. The germline V gene encodes CDR1 LGHDT and CDR2 YNNKEL (reference sequence). Trimming shortened V by 4 bases and J by 0 bases, and 10 bases separated the two germline ends. The CDR3 runs 15 residues. The CDR3, as DNA: TGTGCCAGCAGCCCTCGGCCAGGCTCCTACAATGAGCAGTTCTTC. Amino acids: CASSPRPGSYNEQFF.

This rearrangement joins TRBV6-2 or TRBV6-3 to TRBJ2-7; 7 positions agree with TRBD2. The germline V gene encodes CDR1 MNHEY and CDR2 SVGEGT. The junction had 10 bases not matched to a gene; V was cut back by 6 bases and J by 2 bases. This CDR3 region has 15 residues. CDR3 DNA sequence: TGTGCCAGCAGCCTATGGGCGGGAGCGGCCTACGAGCAGTACTTC. Its translation is CASSLWAGAAYEQYF.

The chain couples TRBV7-2 to TRBJ2-2, with a weak D call TRBD2 (6 bases). Trimming cost V 9 bases and J 1 base, with 15 bases left between them. Germline assignment: CDR1 SGHTA and CDR2 FQGNSA. The CDR3 has 15 amino acids. As DNA, the CDR3 is TGTGCCAGTCGTCTCTTAGCGGAGAACACCGGGGAGCTGTTTTTT. This gives the protein CASRLLAENTGELFF.

This clone was found once. The V and J genes are TRBV15 and TRBJ1-5; 9 bases are shared with TRBD1. V gave up 5 bases and J gave up 7 bases; unmatched junction bases: 3. The CDR3 loop spans 13 amino acids. Germline CDR1 reads LNHNV; CDR2 reads YYDKDF (reference sequence). The CDR3 protein is CATSGDREQPQHF. In nucleotides, the CDR3 is TGTGCCACCAGCGGGGACAGGGAGCAGCCCCAGCATTTT.

J is TRBJ2-1 and V is TRBV30; weak D call: TRBD1 (5 bases). There are 12 residues in the CDR3. V lost 3 bases, J lost 6 bases, and 9 bases lay in between. CDR1 is GTSNPN, CDR2 SVGIG, per germline (reference sequence). This CDR3 is CAWRARGNEQFF. CDR3 coding DNA: TGTGCCTGGAGGGCTAGGGGCAATGAGCAGTTCTTC.

The chain employs TRBV11-3 and TRBJ2-7, with 9 bases lining up with TRBD1. After removal of 5 bases from V and 0 bases from J, the junction contained 5 bases not matched to a gene. The CDR3 has 15 amino acids. Germline V lookup: CDR1 SGHNT, CDR2 YENEEA. The CDR3 bases are TGTGCCAGCAGCCCCGGGACAGGGCTCTCCTACGAGCAGTACTTC. It encodes CASSPGTGLSYEQYF.

The chain recombines TRBV19 with TRBJ2-7; D ambiguous. In germline, CDR1 is LNHDA, CDR2 SQIVND (reference sequence). The V gene lost 2 bases and the J gene lost 5 bases, with 13 bases spanning the gap. This CDR3 is built from 14 residues. The DNA for the CDR3 is TGTGCCAGTAGTATACTACTAAATTCCCACGAGCAGTACTTC. Encoded protein: CASSILLNSHEQYF.

The V and J genes are TRBV27 and TRBJ1-2, with 8 bases matching TRBD1. V was clipped by 6 bases and J by 5 bases; unmatched bases: 14. From germline, CDR1 is MNHEY and CDR2 SMNVEV (reference sequence). This CDR3 has 16 residues. The DNA for the CDR3 is TGTGCCAGCAGCACAGGACAGGGACGAGCTATATATGGCTACACCTTC. Amino acid sequence: CASSTGQGRAIYGYTF.

The CDR3 DNA sequence: TGTGCCAGCAGCCCCGGACAGAATAATTCACCCCTCCACTTT. It encodes CASSPGQNNSPLHF. The rearrangement uses TRBV9 and TRBJ1-6; D might be TRBD1 (6 bases). From germline, CDR1 is SGDLS and CDR2 YYNGEE. V lost 4 bases and J lost 5, with 10 bases in between. The CDR3 contains 14 residues.

The rearrangement uses TRBV6-2 or TRBV6-3 and TRBJ2-1, with TRBD1 as a possible D gene (7 bases). The length of the CDR3 is 21 residues. V gave up 5 bases and J gave up 7 bases, with 36 bases separating them. Per germline, CDR1 MNHEY and CDR2 SVGEGT. The CDR3 DNA is TGTGCCAGCAGTCCAGGACAGGCCTATCAGTCCCGGGACTGGGGAAATAATGAGCAGTTCTTC. Its protein is CASSPGQAYQSRDWGNNEQFF.

The chain links TRBV7-6 to TRBJ2-2, with D perhaps matching TRBD2 (5 bases). V was clipped by 1 base and J by 4 bases, with 16 bases between them. Per germline, CDR1 SGHVS and CDR2 FNYEAQ. This CDR3 region has 17 residues. CDR3 protein: CASSLDAWETSTGELFF. CDR3 DNA sequence: TGTGCCAGCAGCTTAGATGCGTGGGAGACCAGCACCGGGGAGCTGTTTTTT.

CDR3 residues: CASSKDTGGLAGIEQFF. The CDR3, as DNA: TGTGCCAGCAGCAAAGATACGGGGGGACTAGCGGGTATTGAGCAGTTCTTC. The chain combines TRBV21-1 with TRBJ2-1; TRBD2, as called in the table, went unchecked against the DNA. TRBV21-1 is flagged as a pseudogene. The length of the CDR3 is 17 residues.

V usage is TRBV25-1 and J usage is TRBJ2-1, with TRBD2 matching 8 bases. CDR1 is MGHDK, CDR2 SYGVNS, per germline. This CDR3 region has 15 residues. V dropped 0 bases and J dropped 7; count of bases not matched to a gene: 5. CDR3 loop: CASSEYILAGNEQFF. The CDR3 nucleotides read TGTGCCAGCAGTGAATATATATTAGCGGGAAATGAGCAGTTCTTC. Using reference TRBV25-1 and TRBJ2-1 for the parts outside the CDR3, the full variable domain is EADIYQTPRYLVIGTGKKITLECSQTMGHDKMYWYQQDPGMELHLIHYSYGVNSTEKGDLSSESTVSRIRTEHFPLTLESARPSHTSQYLCASSEYILAGNEQFFGPGTRLTVL.

This chain connects TRBV3-1 (or the pseudogene TRBV3-2) to TRBJ2-1, with 7 bases fitting TRBD1. CDR1 and CDR2 (germline): LGHDT, YNNKEL (reference sequence). Unmatched junction bases numbered 11, after V lost 2 bases and J lost 10 bases. This CDR3 has 15 residues. The CDR3 is CASSQPRKTGFEQFF. In DNA form, the CDR3 reads TGTGCCAGCAGCCAACCCAGGAAGACAGGGTTCGAGCAGTTCTTC.

This clone was counted a single time. This chain joins TRBV28 and TRBJ2-1; D perhaps matches TRBD1 (6 bases). From germline, CDR1 is MDHEN and CDR2 SYDVKM. This CDR3 is 15 amino acids long. V lost 5 bases and J lost 10, with 21 bases in between. For the CDR3, the DNA is TGTGCCAGCAGTACCACAGGGACACGTATGACCGAGCAGTTCTTC. It translates to CASSTTGTRMTEQFF.

V gene TRBV5-4 combines with J gene TRBJ2-1, with TRBD2 matching 9 bases. Germline assignment: CDR1 SGHNT and CDR2 YYREEE (reference sequence). The CDR3 length is 15 residues. The V gene end was trimmed by 3 bases and the J gene end by 1 base; junction bases not matched to a gene: 2. CDR3 loop: CASSSSGKSYNEQFF. The CDR3 DNA is TGTGCCAGCAGCTCTAGCGGGAAATCCTACAATGAGCAGTTCTTC.

This clone has a single count. The chain is built from TRBV10-3 and TRBJ1-2; 8 nucleotides line up with TRBD1. The CDR3 consists of 13 residues. Unmatched junction bases numbered 9, after V lost 7 bases and J lost 8 bases. Germline V gene data show CDR1 as ENHRY and CDR2 as SYGVKD. In DNA form, the CDR3 reads TGTGCCATCATCCCCGGACAGGGTAGCGGCTACACCTTC. As protein: CAIIPGQGSGYTF.

The chain joins TRBV4-2 to TRBJ2-7; 13 bases are shared with TRBD2. V lost 2 bases, J lost 7 bases, and 11 bases stayed unmatched. Germline loops: CDR1 LGHNA, CDR2 YNFKEQ. The CDR3 spans 17 residues. The CDR3 here is CASSQTLRGTSGTEQYF. The CDR3 DNA reads as TGTGCCAGCAGCCAAACCCTCCGGGGGACTAGCGGGACTGAGCAGTACTTC.

The J gene is TRBJ1-5, the V gene TRBV24-1, with D possibly TRBD1 on 6 matching bases. CDR3 length: 15 amino acids. CDR1 is KGHDR, CDR2 SFDVKD, per germline. The ends were cut back, 5 bases at V and 8 bases at J, with 18 bases in the middle. CDR3 region: CATSVGGLDSEPQHF. In nucleotides, the CDR3 is TGTGCCACCAGTGTCGGGGGGCTTGATTCGGAGCCCCAGCATTTT.

V gene TRBV6-5 combines with J gene TRBJ1-3, with 7 bases that match TRBD1. Germline CDR1 and CDR2: MNHEY and SVGAGI. With V trimmed by 6 bases and J by 0 bases, 5 bases remained unmatched. The CDR3 totals 15 residues. The CDR3 nucleotides are TGTGCCAGCAGGCGACAGGGAAGCTCTGGAAACACCATATATTTT. Translated: CASRRQGSSGNTIYF.

The rearrangement joins TRBV19 to TRBJ1-2, with D hard to call. Trimming stripped 5 bases from V and 4 bases from J, with 8 bases between. The V gene's germline CDR1 is LNHDA and CDR2 SQIVND (reference sequence). The CDR3 loop spans 12 amino acids. As DNA, the CDR3 is TGTGCCAGTAGTCCGAGTGTCTATGGCTACACCTTC. Translating gives CASSPSVYGYTF.

This rearrangement joins TRBV3-1 (or the pseudogene TRBV3-2) to TRBJ1-5; D unclear. Trimming removed 2 bases from V and 0 bases from J, with 11 bases in between. CDR3 size: 16 residues. Germline loops: CDR1 LGHDT, CDR2 YNNKEL (reference sequence). The CDR3 bases are TGTGCCAGCAGCCAAACTACGGAGGTTAGCAATCAGCCCCAGCATTTT. Translated, it gives CASSQTTEVSNQPQHF.

The chain employs TRBV5-6 and TRBJ1-2; the match to TRBD1 covers 7 bases. This CDR3 spans 14 amino acids. V trimming: 5 bases; J trimming: 3 bases; junction bases outside the gene matches: 7. The germline CDR1 and CDR2 sequences are SGHDT and YYEEEE. The CDR3 spells CASSPGQQDYGYTF. CDR3 nucleotides: TGTGCCAGCAGTCCGGGACAGCAAGACTATGGCTACACCTTC.

The chain joins TRBV28 to TRBJ2-5; TRBD2 matches 14 bases. The CDR3 extends over 16 amino acids. Germline CDR1 is MDHEN and CDR2 is SYDVKM. The junction had 7 bases not matched to a gene; V was cut back by 1 base and J by 9 bases. CDR3 loop: CASSLSGTSGSRAQYF. The CDR3, as DNA: TGTGCCAGCAGTTTATCGGGGACTAGCGGGAGTAGGGCCCAGTACTTC. Together with reference TRBV28 and TRBJ2-5, the CDR3 gives the full variable domain: DVKVTQSSRYLVKRTGEKVFLECVQDMDHENMFWYRQDPGLGLRLIYFSYDVKMKEKGDIPEGYSVSREKKERFSLILESASTNQTSMYLCASSLSGTSGSRAQYFGPGTRLLVL.

The genes are TRBV5-4 and TRBJ1-2; no clear D. This CDR3 region has 18 residues. V lost 2 bases and J 5 bases, leaving 25 bases between the germline ends. Germline V CDR1 and CDR2: SGHNT, YYREEE (reference sequence). The CDR3: CASSFGGAAGKGSYGYTF. CDR3 nucleotide sequence: TGTGCCAGCAGCTTTGGCGGCGCCGCGGGGAAGGGAAGTTATGGCTACACCTTC. The full variable domain, in which reference TRBV5-4 and TRBJ1-2 provide the parts outside the CDR3, is ETGVTQSPTHLIKTRGQQVTLRCSSQSGHNTVSWYQQALGQGPQFIFQYYREEENGRGNFPPRFSGLQFPNYSSELNVNALELDDSALYLCASSFGGAAGKGSYGYTFGSGTRLTVV.

This chain links TRBV2 with TRBJ2-5, with D perhaps TRBD2 (6 bases). Deletions cut 5 bases from V and 2 bases from J, with 12 bases between. Looked up from germline, CDR1 is SNHLY and CDR2 is FYNNEI. This CDR3 is built from 14 residues. CDR3 DNA: TGTGCCAGCAGTCGCCAGGCGGGACAAGAGACCCAGTACTTC. It translates to CASSRQAGQETQYF.

This clone occurred a few times. The chain combines TRBV27 with TRBJ2-2, with 10 bases aligning to TRBD2. Germline-derived CDR1 and CDR2 are MNHEY and SMNVEV (reference sequence). V was clipped by 3 bases and J by 1 base; unmatched bases: 14. There are 20 residues in the CDR3. The CDR3 sequence is CASSLKLSSGRNRNTGELFF. CDR3 DNA: TGTGCCAGCAGTTTGAAATTGTCTAGCGGGAGAAATAGGAACACCGGGGAGCTGTTTTTT.